These 27 T cell receptor beta chains came from one sample sequenced in a study of persistence of HIV-infected CD4 T cells. The libraries were made with immunoSEQ version 4 in survey mode. The protocol was immunoSEQ multiplex PCR, while the TCRdb copy is restricted to in-frame clones and leaves out a portion. The sample includes under 20,000 clones, 60% to 80% of them seen just once. The antigens these receptors bind are not known. An overlapping HIV-1 Gag peptide pool stimulated these cells at 0.75 to 1 ug/peptide/mL. Sorting selected CD4+ T cells upregulating both CD40 ligand and CD69. The sequencing here drew on CD4+ T cells sorted from PBMCs after approximately 19-hour stimulation, taken from a patient who received antiretroviral therapy. The source of these receptors is an adult woman with HIV who was CMV-seropositive.

The J gene is TRBJ1-2, the V gene TRBV3-1 (or the pseudogene TRBV3-2), with 7 bases aligning to TRBD1. The CDR3 runs 17 residues. The V gene's germline CDR1 is LGHDT and CDR2 YNNKEL (reference sequence). The trim removed 0 bases at V and 6 bases at J, leaving 13 bases unmatched. CDR3 in amino acids: CASSQDLSTGPSDGYTF. CDR3 in DNA: TGTGCCAGCAGCCAAGACCTATCGACAGGGCCCTCGGATGGCTACACCTTC.

This clone appeared a few times. Other DNA sequences of this sample code for an identical CDR3. The V and J genes are TRBV18 and TRBJ1-2, with TRBD1 identical over 8 bases. Trimming cost V 2 bases and J 0 bases; bases outside gene matches: 2. From germline, CDR1 is KGHSH and CDR2 LQKENI. The CDR3 sequence is 15 residues long. CDR3 in DNA: TGTGCCAGCTCACCAGACAGGGGAGCTAACTATGGCTACACCTTC. This translates into CASSPDRGANYGYTF.

V gene TRBV7-3 combines with J gene TRBJ2-1; D gene uncertain. Germline loops: CDR1 SGHTA, CDR2 FQGTGA. The CDR3 loop spans 15 amino acids. V was clipped by 1 base and J by 3 bases, with 10 bases between them. CDR3 nucleotides: TGTGCCAGCAGCTTAAATCCGGGCCACTACAATGAGCAGTTCTTC. It translates to CASSLNPGHYNEQFF.

CDR3 nucleotide sequence: TGTGCCAGCAGGGGGGGCGACGAGCAGTACTTC. Translated: CASRGGDEQYF. The chain joins TRBV2 to TRBJ2-7; D is possibly TRBD1 or TRBD2 (6 bases each). In germline, CDR1 is SNHLY, CDR2 FYNNEI. The V end was cut by 6 bases, the J end by 5 bases, with 8 bases between. The CDR3 loop spans 11 amino acids.

This chain connects TRBV7-9 to TRBJ2-3, with a possible D match to TRBD1 (5 bases). Germline V gene lookup returns CDR1 SEHNR and CDR2 FQNEAQ (reference sequence). Trimming took off 0 bases at V and 1 base at J, with 8 bases between the two ends. The CDR3 sequence is 15 residues long. CDR3 in DNA: TGTGCCAGCAGCTTAGCTGGGGCCCGCACAGATACGCAGTATTTT. Translating gives CASSLAGARTDTQYF.

This chain connects TRBV29-1 to TRBJ1-1; no clear D. Germline lookup yields CDR1 SQVTM and CDR2 ANQGSEA. CDR3 length: 15 residues. V lost 3 bases to trimming and J lost 0 bases, with 14 bases between them. Here the CDR3 reads CSVDKSARMNTEAFF. The CDR3, as DNA: TGCAGCGTTGATAAGTCGGCGCGAATGAACACTGAAGCTTTCTTT.

V and J are TRBV6-5 and TRBJ2-2; no firm D call. The CDR3 covers 14 residues. From germline, CDR1 is MNHEY and CDR2 SVGAGI. The V end was cut by 2 bases, the J end by 3 bases, with 7 bases between. The CDR3 spells CASSYARYTGELFF. The CDR3, as DNA: TGTGCCAGCAGTTACGCTAGGTACACCGGGGAGCTGTTTTTT.

The CDR3 reads CASSLGGLASEQFF. CDR3 sequence (DNA): TGTGCCAGCAGCTTAGGCGGACTAGCCAGCGAGCAGTTCTTC. The V call is TRBV7-9, the J call TRBJ2-1; 8 bases fit TRBD2. This CDR3 has 14 residues. V lost 1 base to trimming and J lost 10 bases; unmatched junction nucleotides: 6. Germline CDR1 reads SEHNR; CDR2 reads FQNEAQ (reference sequence).

V usage is TRBV30 and J usage is TRBJ1-2; D gene unclear. The CDR3 is made up of 13 amino acids. Germline CDR1 and CDR2: GTSNPN and SVGIG (reference sequence). The germline V and J ends were trimmed by 3 bases and 3 bases, with 11 bases remaining between them. As DNA, the CDR3 is TGTGCCTGGAGAGGTGCCGGGGACTATGGCTACACCTTC. Encoded protein: CAWRGAGDYGYTF.

The CDR3 here is CASSLKAGGVADTQYF. CDR3 in DNA: TGTGCCAGCAGCTTGAAAGCGGGGGGGGTAGCTGATACGCAGTATTTT. The rearrangement links TRBV5-4 to TRBJ2-3; the match to TRBD2 covers 10 bases. The CDR3 extends over 16 amino acids. From germline, CDR1 is SGHNT and CDR2 YYREEE (reference sequence). Germline trimming cut 1 base from V and 6 bases from J; bases unmatched to any gene: 8.

The V gene is TRBV19, the J gene TRBJ1-3, with 9 bases aligning to TRBD1. Germline CDR1 and CDR2: LNHDA and SQIVND (reference sequence). The CDR3 consists of 16 residues. Trimming removed 5 bases from V and 2 bases from J; junction bases left unmatched: 7. CDR3: CASSSYRGQTGNTIYF. The CDR3 DNA is TGTGCCAGTAGTTCGTACAGGGGGCAGACTGGAAACACCATATATTTT.

The chain employs TRBV30 and TRBJ2-5; TRBD1 matches at 9 bases. Trimming cost V 2 bases and J 4 bases; bases outside gene matches: 8. The CDR3 covers 15 residues. Germline V gene data show CDR1 as GTSNPN and CDR2 as SVGIG (reference sequence). CDR3 in amino acids: CAWSPGTGRGETQYF. The CDR3 region has the DNA TGTGCCTGGAGTCCCGGGACAGGGAGGGGAGAGACCCAGTACTTC.

This clone was seen more than once but under ten times. The chain carries TRBV4-2 and TRBJ2-3; the match to TRBD2 covers 14 bases. J was trimmed by 2 bases and V by 4 bases; bases with no gene match: 8. The CDR3 covers 18 residues. Germline V gene lookup returns CDR1 LGHNA and CDR2 YNFKEQ. CDR3 protein: CASSRGLAGALTTDTQYF. The DNA of the CDR3 is TGTGCCAGCAGCCGGGGACTAGCGGGGGCCTTAACCACAGATACGCAGTATTTT.

V and J are TRBV6-5 and TRBJ1-6, with 7 bases lining up with TRBD1. Germline assignment: CDR1 MNHEY and CDR2 SVGAGI. The CDR3 runs 15 residues. V lost 4 bases and J lost 7; bases outside the gene matches: 7. In nucleotides, the CDR3 is TGTGCCAGCAGTTCCAGACAGGGTCAAAATTCACCCCTCCACTTT. Amino acid sequence: CASSSRQGQNSPLHF.

This clone was counted only a few times. The chain carries TRBV14 and TRBJ2-3, with D maybe TRBD1 (6 bases). The CDR3 sequence is 14 residues long. Germline V gene data show CDR1 as SGHDN and CDR2 as FVKESK. Trimming took off 3 bases at V and 2 bases at J, with 9 bases between the two ends. CDR3 in amino acids: CASSHRTATDTQYF. Written as DNA, the CDR3 is TGTGCCAGCAGCCACCGGACAGCCACAGATACGCAGTATTTT.

The chain employs TRBV10-1 and TRBJ1-1, with D perhaps matching TRBD1 (5 bases). Germline assignment: CDR1 WNHNN and CDR2 SYGVQD (reference sequence). This CDR3 is 14 amino acids long. Deletions cut 5 bases from V and 3 bases from J, with 13 bases between. As DNA, the CDR3 is TGCGCCAGCAGTAACCAGGGAATTGACACTGAAGCTTTCTTT. Protein sequence: CASSNQGIDTEAFF.

The chain is built from TRBV24-1 and TRBJ2-1, with TRBD2 identical over 7 bases. CDR1 and CDR2 (germline): KGHDR, SFDVKD. The junction had 10 bases not matched to a gene; V was cut back by 3 bases and J by 0 bases. The CDR3 length is 18 residues. CDR3 nucleotides: TGTGCCACCAGTGATCCTCTACCTAGCGGAAGCTCCTACAATGAGCAGTTCTTC. Protein: CATSDPLPSGSSYNEQFF.

This clone is labeled medium-sized. V is TRBV12-3 or TRBV12-4 and J is TRBJ1-5; D is unresolved. V lost 6 bases and J lost 5, with 11 bases in between. The CDR3 totals 13 residues. This CDR3 is CASSRTGDQPQHF. CDR3 nucleotide sequence: TGTGCCAGCAGCCGCACCGGTGATCAGCCCCAGCATTTT.

The rearrangement joins TRBV27 to TRBJ1-5; D is uncertain. This CDR3 has 15 residues. V was cut by 8 bases and J by 1 base, with 15 bases left in between. Germline CDR1 MNHEY, CDR2 SMNVEV (reference sequence). The CDR3 coding sequence is TGTGCCAGCCGCCAGGTGGGTATAAGCAATCAGCCCCAGCATTTT. It yields the protein CASRQVGISNQPQHF.

The V gene is TRBV4-1, the J gene TRBJ1-2; 8 nucleotides agree with TRBD1. Germline assignment: CDR1 MGHRA and CDR2 YSYEKL. This CDR3 has 14 residues. The V and J ends lost 4 bases and 8 bases, in that order; junction bases with no gene match: 9. CDR3 sequence (DNA): TGCGCCAGCAGCCCAGACAGGGGAGGAAACGGCTACACCTTC. Translated, it gives CASSPDRGGNGYTF.

This clone was recorded a few times. This chain connects TRBV5-1 to TRBJ2-2, with TRBD1 matching 8 bases. CDR3 length equals 16 residues. The V and J ends lost 3 bases and 1 base, in that order; junction bases with no gene match: 5. Looked up from germline, CDR1 is SGHRS and CDR2 is YFSETQ. The CDR3 reads CASSWTGTGNTGELFF. DNA for the CDR3: TGCGCCAGCAGCTGGACCGGGACAGGGAACACCGGGGAGCTGTTTTTT. Complete variable domain (other parts from reference TRBV5-1 and TRBJ2-2): KAGVTQTPRYLIKTRGQQVTLSCSPISGHRSVSWYQQTPGQGLQFLFEYFSETQRNKGNFPGRFSGRQFSNSRSEMNVSTLELGDSALYLCASSWTGTGNTGELFFGEGSRLTVL.

By share of the sample, this clone is medium-sized (0.01 to 0.1%). The chain couples TRBV19 to TRBJ1-3, with TRBD1 as a possible D gene (5 bases). The V end lost 11 bases, the J end lost 2 bases, and 13 bases lay between the germline ends. Germline V CDR1 and CDR2: LNHDA, SQIVND (reference sequence). The CDR3 is 13 residues long. CDR3 nucleotide sequence: TGTGCCGCTAGTCGGGGGGCTGGAAACACCATATATTTT. Its protein product is CAASRGAGNTIYF.

This clone was seen just once. The V gene is TRBV5-4, the J gene TRBJ2-5; unclear D gene. The CDR3 has 14 residues. V was clipped by 4 bases and J by 7 bases, with 17 bases between them. The germline gives CDR1 SGHNT, CDR2 YYREEE (reference sequence). CDR3 in amino acids: CASSLETDWGTQYF. For the CDR3, the DNA is TGTGCCAGCAGCCTCGAGACTGACTGGGGGACCCAGTACTTC.

The chain recombines TRBV6-5 with TRBJ1-2; no definite D call. The length of the CDR3 is 13 residues. Trimming removed 4 bases at V and 3 bases at J, with 9 bases between. The germline CDR1 and CDR2 sequences are MNHEY and SVGAGI. As DNA, the CDR3 is TGTGCCAGCAGTTTCCGGATTGACTATGGCTACACCTTC. Translating it yields CASSFRIDYGYTF.

The rearrangement uses TRBV9 and TRBJ2-1; weak D call: TRBD2 (6 bases). The CDR3 has 16 residues. Per the germline V gene, CDR1 is SGDLS and CDR2 is YYNGEE. Trimming left V 0 bases short and J 0 bases short, with 10 bases between. DNA of the CDR3: TGTGCCAGCAGCGTAGCTAGCGCACCCTCCTACAATGAGCAGTTCTTC. Translation: CASSVASAPSYNEQFF.

This clone has only a few counts. V and J are TRBV6-1 and TRBJ1-1; D ambiguous. This CDR3 has 15 amino acids. V lost 2 bases and J lost 4, with 14 bases in between. Germline loops: CDR1 MNHNS, CDR2 SASEGT. The DNA of the CDR3 is TGTGCCAGCAGTGAAAACTGGGGTCTAGGCACTGAAGCTTTCTTT. The encoded protein is CASSENWGLGTEAFF.

This clone was detected only once. This chain links TRBV5-6 with TRBJ1-6; 9 bases fit TRBD1. Trimming at V came to 4 bases and at J to 7 bases, leaving 6 bases not matched to a gene. Germline V CDR1 and CDR2: SGHDT, YYEEEE. The CDR3 runs to 15 residues. In nucleotides, the CDR3 is TGTGCCAGCAGCCGCTGGGACAGGGAAAATTCACCCCTCCACTTT. It encodes CASSRWDRENSPLHF.